This TCR beta chain was sequenced in a study of beta chain features in type 1 diabetes. Looking at the study overall: Sorted cell examination encompassed approximately 110 million cells across all samples. Broader study findings: Insertions at VDJ junctions were less frequent in type 1 diabetes patients. These patients also deleted more nucleotides at the same junctions. There was a possibility that cDNA sequencing over-represented cells with high TCR expression. A closer apparent resemblance between naive, central memory and Treg TCRB repertoires was seen in patients than in healthy donors.

The authors reverse transcribed all of the isolated RNA, so sequencing captured expressed TCRB transcripts. Repertoires were generated with immunoSEQ multiplex PCR, while TCRdb's copy carries only in-frame clones and drops some. The data show 350,000 or so clones, around 20% seen once. The CDR3 has 17 residues. V trimming: 2 bases; J trimming: 3 bases; junction bases outside the gene matches: 9. Germline V gives CDR1 KGHSH, CDR2 LQKENI. Note on this clone: Its antigen is unidentified.

The sequence was collected from a young woman in good health. The V and J genes are TRBV18 and TRBJ1-5; 8 bases fit TRBD1. Sequenced sample: naive CD4+ T cells from blood. In DNA, the CDR3 is TGTGCCAGCTCACCAATTACCGGGACAGGACTCAATCAGCCCCAGCATTTT. Translated: CASSPITGTGLNQPQHF.